The T cell receptor (beta chain) under discussion was sequenced for a study of T-cell reconstitution after alpha-beta-depleted transplantation in children (TCRdb year 2016). For the study in its entirety: T-cell immune reconstitution after TCRalphabeta/CD19-depleted allogeneic hematopoietic cell transplantation in children was quantitatively tracked in the study by means of TCR repertoire profiling.

The treatment or condition label on this specimen signifies: allogeneic hematopoietic cell transplantation with graft depleted of TCRalphabeta T cells and CD19 B cells. TCRalphabeta/CD19-depleted allogeneic hematopoietic cell grafts were given to the transplant recipients, all of whom were children. This clonotype was counted at least ten times. Its binding antigen is unknown. Per-base qualities were not stored, and no clone one base away is much larger. Library prep was done by PCR. The sequencing machine was an Illumina HiSeq 2500. TCR libraries were prepared with molecular barcoding, using unique molecular identifiers to normalize TCRbeta repertoire quantification. The public sequencing data were trimmed at Q25 with fastp and processed into clonotypes with MiXCR by TCRdb, which kept only in-frame beta chains. All rows with the same CDR3 protein become a single entry with the most common DNA and genes. The sample table lists roughly 670,000 distinct CDR3 sequences, about an eighth of them with a count of one. Of the sample, 0.79% falls within the top ten clones.

Points the paper makes about the study in general: Apparently early alphabetaT-cell count recovery about two months after transplant reportedly relied on only several hundred rapidly expanded clones derived from non-depleted graft cells. In some patients, the high TCRbeta diversity seen at day 60 was put down to recipient T cells and intrathymic progenitors that had survived conditioning. Over subsequent months, a decline in hyperexpanded clone frequencies was noted, and after one year, T-cell counts and TCRbeta diversity were mostly ascribed to newly produced T cells.

The CDR3 numbers 17 residues from cysteine through phenylalanine. CDR3 DNA only is kept here, 51 bases in frame from base 1. CDR1 and CDR2 were assigned from the germline V gene as SGHRS and YFSETQ. The junction carries 15 bases between V and J, which are trimmed by 0 bases and 2 bases respectively. The material sequenced was PBMCs, taken before TCRalphabeta/CD19-depleted stem cell transplant. The clonotype was recovered from a girl under 10 years old with congenital amegakaryocytic thrombocytopenia, due to receive a stem cell transplant. The V gene is TRBV5-1 and the J gene is TRBJ1-3; TRBD1 is a weak D gene call, 6 bases matching. CDR3 region: CASSLDGTGRPGNTIYF. Read as DNA, the sequence is TGCGCCAGCAGCTTGGATGGCACAGGGAGGCCTGGAAACACCATATATTTT.